This T cell receptor (beta chain) was identified during a study of shared clonotypes between healthy human individuals. The CDR3 is 12 amino acids. Germline assignment: CDR1 LNHDA and CDR2 SQIVND (reference sequence). V was trimmed by 6 bases and J by 2 bases, leaving 8 bases between them. Naive CD8 cells, CD45RO-negative and positively selected for CCR7, excluded terminally differentiated effector memory CD45RA+ cells. Method: immunoSEQ multiplex PCR; TCRdb's copy keeps in-frame clones and lacks some. The profile shows about 1.9 million clones, 80% to 95% of them singletons. Of note for this clone: This CDR3 is also generated by other DNA sequences in the sample.

Sequenced input: naive CD8+ T cells from PBMCs. V is TRBV19 and J is TRBJ2-7, with D possibly matching TRBD1 (5 bases). This receptor was identified in a young man in good health. Some clones in this sample may be carry-over from other donors' samples. The CDR3 sequence is CASSDRAYEQYF. CDR3 in DNA: TGTGCCAGTAGCGACAGAGCCTACGAGCAGTACTTC.